This entry describes one T cell receptor beta chain. Its antigen is undetermined. With template switching, a universal primer site was added, and the cDNA carried unique molecular identifiers. Via MiXCR, TCRdb re-called the 5' RACE reads, giving one row per CDR3 protein. The sample contains 550,000 to 700,000 distinct CDR3 sequences, 7.5% to 10% of which appear only once. V lost 6 bases and J 8 bases, leaving 16 bases between the germline ends. The CDR3 length is 14 residues. These data originate in a study of identical twins. Study-wide results and caveats: The study drew conclusions from cross-sectional statistical analysis, not from following the same donors.

Another study also made use of these data, one on yellow fever vaccine responses in identical twins. That report notes: Reportedly, twins' vaccine T cell responses looked partly convergent and partly personalized.

V gene TRBV12-3 or TRBV12-4 combines with J gene TRBJ1-4; perhaps TRBD1 as D (6 bases). Sequences were obtained from PBMCs. The receptor's source is a woman under 30 in good health. The CDR3 DNA reads as TGTGCCAGCAGCCCGCAGGGGTACTACGAAAAACTGTTTTTT. It specifies CASSPQGYYEKLFF.